This T cell receptor (beta chain) is drawn from a study of T cells in Graves' hyperthyroidism and ophthalmopathy. The CDR3 has 17 amino acids. V was cut by 3 bases and J by 0 bases, with 12 bases left in between. Germline V CDR1 and CDR2: MNHEY, SMNVEV (reference sequence). Criteria for exclusion of patients were uncontrolled infection, other autoimmune disease, pregnancy or lactation. RNA transcripts were the template for amplifying TCR beta CDR3 regions. HTBI primers were used for first-round RT-PCR of the TCR CDR3. TCRdb analysed the multiplex PCR reads with MiXCR anew, one entry per CDR3 protein. The sample has about 640,000 distinct CDR3 sequences, around 21% seen once; the top ten hold over 30%.

The gene calls are TRBV27 and TRBJ1-6; D is undetermined. The receptor comes from a man younger than 45 with Graves' ophthalmopathy. The specimen was blood. CDR3 residues: CASSFRRGGSYNSPLHF. For the CDR3, the DNA is TGTGCCAGCAGTTTCCGGCGGGGAGGCTCCTATAATTCACCCCTCCACTTT.